The rows below give T cell receptor beta chains drawn from one sample of a study of a mutant IDH1 vaccine in newly diagnosed glioma. These receptors are not linked to any known antigen. The method was immunoSEQ multiplex PCR; TCRdb's version includes in-frame clones alone and lacks a portion of them. The sample holds about 50,000 clones, 60% to 85% seen once. Specimen: PBMCs, collected from a glioma patient whose treatment included an IDH1 peptide vaccine. These TCRs come from a woman aged 40 to 55 with glioma. Some clones in this sample may be carry-over from other donors' samples. Each CDR3 is given with its conserved first and last residue. The order of the fields is J gene, V gene, D gene, clone size, CDR3 protein, CDR3 DNA. D genes are given only for firm matches. Only some rows state a clone size, as once, few, many or a class for expanded clones.

>TRBJ1-5|TRBV23-1|.|.
CARTRWTRQGNQPQHF
TGCGCCAGAACTCGATGGACTCGGCAGGGGAATCAGCCCCAGCATTTT
>TRBJ1-1|TRBV21-1|.|.
CANPGAFF
TGTGCCAACCCAGGAGCTTTCTTT
>TRBJ2-7|TRBV5-1|.|.
CASSFRPSLEQYF
TGCGCCAGCAGCTTCCGGCCGTCACTCGAGCAGTACTTC
>TRBJ2-1|TRBV4-3|.|.
CASSQDGASSYNEQFF
TGCGCCAGCAGCCAAGATGGGGCGAGCTCCTACAATGAGCAGTTCTTC
>TRBJ1-5|TRBV6-5|TRBD1|.
CASSPVTGVEPQHF
TGTGCCAGCAGCCCCGTGACAGGGGTGGAGCCCCAGCATTTT
>TRBJ1-3|TRBV2|.|.
CASRPLQAGGPGNTIYF
TGTGCCAGCAGGCCCCTCCAAGCGGGGGGTCCTGGAAACACCATATATTTT
>TRBJ1-1|TRBV9|TRBD1|once
CASSVGRQGRGTEAFF
TGTGCCAGCAGCGTAGGCCGACAGGGCCGGGGAACTGAAGCTTTCTTT
>TRBJ2-5|TRBV9|.|.
CASSVGAGFGEETQYF
TGTGCCAGCAGCGTAGGGGCGGGGTTTGGCGAAGAGACCCAGTACTTC
>TRBJ2-7|TRBV2|.|once
CASSEQIEEQYF
TGTGCCAGCAGTGAACAGATAGAAGAGCAGTACTTC
>TRBJ2-1|TRBV19|TRBD2|.
CASSRLSSGGASYEQFF
TGTGCCAGTAGTAGGCTCAGTAGCGGGGGGGCCTCCTATGAGCAGTTCTTC
>TRBJ1-2|TRBV12-5|TRBD1|.
CASGSRTGPYPIDGYTF
TGTGCTAGTGGTTCCCGGACAGGGCCCTATCCTATTGATGGCTACACCTTC
>TRBJ2-1|TRBV6-5|TRBD2|.
CATGTSGVIEQFF
TGTGCCACCGGGACTAGCGGGGTTATTGAGCAGTTCTTC